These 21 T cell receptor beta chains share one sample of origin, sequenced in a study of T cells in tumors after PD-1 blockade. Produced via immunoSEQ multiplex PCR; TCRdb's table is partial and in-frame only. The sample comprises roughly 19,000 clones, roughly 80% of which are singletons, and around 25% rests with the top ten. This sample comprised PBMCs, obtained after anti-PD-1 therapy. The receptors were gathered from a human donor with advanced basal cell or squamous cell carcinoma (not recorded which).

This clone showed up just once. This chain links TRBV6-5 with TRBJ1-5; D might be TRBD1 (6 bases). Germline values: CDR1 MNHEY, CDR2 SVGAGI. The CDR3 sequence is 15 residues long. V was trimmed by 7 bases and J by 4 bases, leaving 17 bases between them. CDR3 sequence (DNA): TGTGCCAGCACCGACCTGGGGGCAGTAAATCAGCCCCAGCATTTT. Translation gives CASTDLGAVNQPQHF.

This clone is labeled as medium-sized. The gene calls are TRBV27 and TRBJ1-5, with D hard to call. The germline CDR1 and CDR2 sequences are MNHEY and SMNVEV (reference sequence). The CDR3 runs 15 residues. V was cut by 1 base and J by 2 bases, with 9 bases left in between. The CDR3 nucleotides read TGTGCCAGCAGTTTATTAGCGGCGGGCAATCAGCCCCAGCATTTT. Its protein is CASSLLAAGNQPQHF.

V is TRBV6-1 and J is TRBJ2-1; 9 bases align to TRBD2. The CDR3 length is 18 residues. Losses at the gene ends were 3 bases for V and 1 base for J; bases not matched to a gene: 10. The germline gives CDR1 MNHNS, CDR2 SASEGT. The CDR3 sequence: CASSDAAGGILSYNEQFF. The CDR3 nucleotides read TGTGCCAGCAGTGATGCAGCGGGAGGAATTCTGTCCTACAATGAGCAGTTCTTC.

The CDR3 DNA follows: TGTGCCAGCAGTTTATTCACTAGCGGGGCAGATACGCAGTATTTT. As protein: CASSLFTSGADTQYF. The V gene is TRBV28, the J gene TRBJ2-3; 10 bases align to TRBD2. The CDR3 loop spans 15 amino acids. Germline CDR1 MDHEN, CDR2 SYDVKM. Trimming cost V 1 base and J 4 bases; bases outside gene matches: 2.

CDR3 in DNA: TGTGCCAGCAGTCGACTAGCGTCGGACTCCTACAATGAGCAGTTCTTC. Translating gives CASSRLASDSYNEQFF. The chain links TRBV27 to TRBJ2-1; 8 nucleotides line up with TRBD2. Germline CDR1 is MNHEY and CDR2 is SMNVEV (reference sequence). The CDR3 extends over 16 amino acids. With V trimmed by 5 bases and J by 0 bases, 6 bases remained unmatched.

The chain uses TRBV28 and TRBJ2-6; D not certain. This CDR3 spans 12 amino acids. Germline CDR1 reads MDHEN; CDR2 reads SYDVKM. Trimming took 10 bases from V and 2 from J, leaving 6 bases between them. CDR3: CATLAGANVLTF. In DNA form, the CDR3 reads TGTGCCACCCTGGCTGGGGCCAACGTCCTGACTTTC.

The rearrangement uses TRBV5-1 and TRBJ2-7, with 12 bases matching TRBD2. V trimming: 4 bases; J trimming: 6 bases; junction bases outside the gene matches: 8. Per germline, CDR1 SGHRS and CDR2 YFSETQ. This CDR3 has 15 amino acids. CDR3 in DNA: TGCGCCAGCAGCCCCCGACTAGCGGGAGATGGCGAGCAGTACTTC. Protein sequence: CASSPRLAGDGEQYF.

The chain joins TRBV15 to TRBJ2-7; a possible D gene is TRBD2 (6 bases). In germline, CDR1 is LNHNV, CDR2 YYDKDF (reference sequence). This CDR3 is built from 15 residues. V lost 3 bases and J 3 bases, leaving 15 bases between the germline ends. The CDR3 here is CATSRGGSERYEQYF. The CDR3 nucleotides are TGTGCCACCAGCAGGGGGGGTAGCGAGCGCTACGAGCAGTACTTC. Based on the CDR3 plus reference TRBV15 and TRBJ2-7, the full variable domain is DAMVIQNPRYQVTQFGKPVTLSCSQTLNHNVMYWYQQKSSQAPKLLFHYYDKDFNNEADTPDNFQSRRPNTSFCFLDIRSPGLGDTAMYLCATSRGGSERYEQYFGPGTRLTVT.

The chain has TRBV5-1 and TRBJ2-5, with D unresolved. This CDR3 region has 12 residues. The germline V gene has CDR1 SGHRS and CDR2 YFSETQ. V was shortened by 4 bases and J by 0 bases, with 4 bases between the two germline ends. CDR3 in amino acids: CASSPYQETQYF. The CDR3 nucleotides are TGCGCCAGCAGCCCGTACCAAGAGACCCAGTACTTC.

CDR3 in amino acids: CASSYPLGASGNTIYF. CDR3 sequence (DNA): TGTGCCAGCAGTTACCCCTTGGGGGCGTCTGGAAACACCATATATTTT. The chain combines TRBV6-5 with TRBJ1-3, with D maybe TRBD1 (6 bases). Trimming pared 2 bases from V and 1 base from J, leaving 12 bases between. The CDR3 contains 16 residues. Germline V lookup: CDR1 MNHEY, CDR2 SVGAGI.

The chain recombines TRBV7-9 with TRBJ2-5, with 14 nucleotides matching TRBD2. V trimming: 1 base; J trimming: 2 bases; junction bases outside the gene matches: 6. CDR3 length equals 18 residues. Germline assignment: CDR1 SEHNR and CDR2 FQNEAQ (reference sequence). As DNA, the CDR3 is TGTGCCAGCAGCTTAGGCGAGACTAGCGGGGGGGTACAAGAGACCCAGTACTTC. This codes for CASSLGETSGGVQETQYF.

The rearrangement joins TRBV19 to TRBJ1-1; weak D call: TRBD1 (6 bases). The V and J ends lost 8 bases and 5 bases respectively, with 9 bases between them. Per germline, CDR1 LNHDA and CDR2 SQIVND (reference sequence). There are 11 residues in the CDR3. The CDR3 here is CASHRATEAFF. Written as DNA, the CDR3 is TGTGCCAGTCACAGGGCGACTGAAGCTTTCTTT.

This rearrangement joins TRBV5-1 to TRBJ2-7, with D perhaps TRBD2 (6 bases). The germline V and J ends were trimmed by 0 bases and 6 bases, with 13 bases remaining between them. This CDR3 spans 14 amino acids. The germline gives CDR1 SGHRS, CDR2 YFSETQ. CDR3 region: CASSLEEGWVEQYF. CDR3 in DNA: TGCGCCAGCAGCTTGGAGGAGGGGTGGGTCGAGCAGTACTTC.

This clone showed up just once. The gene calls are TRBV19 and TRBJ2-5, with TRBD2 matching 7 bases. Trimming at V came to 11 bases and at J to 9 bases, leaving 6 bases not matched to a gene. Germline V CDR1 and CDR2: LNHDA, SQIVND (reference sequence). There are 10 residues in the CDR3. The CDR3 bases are TGTGCCGCAGGGAGGGAGGCCCAGTACTTC. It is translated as CAAGREAQYF.

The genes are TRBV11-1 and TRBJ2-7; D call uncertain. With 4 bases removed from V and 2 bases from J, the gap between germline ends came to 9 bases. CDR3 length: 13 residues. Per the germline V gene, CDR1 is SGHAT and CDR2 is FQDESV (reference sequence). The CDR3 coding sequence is TGTGCCAGCAGCTGGGCGGCCGCCTACGAGCAGTACTTC. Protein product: CASSWAAAYEQYF.

The CDR3 reads CAISDRTAPSLGDEQFF. The CDR3 nucleotides are TGTGCCATCAGTGATCGGACAGCCCCAAGCCTGGGCGATGAGCAGTTCTTC. The chain uses TRBV10-3 and TRBJ2-1; possible D gene TRBD1, 6 bases. This CDR3 spans 17 amino acids. CDR1 is ENHRY, CDR2 SYGVKD, per germline. V was pared by 3 bases and J by 8 bases, with 23 bases between.

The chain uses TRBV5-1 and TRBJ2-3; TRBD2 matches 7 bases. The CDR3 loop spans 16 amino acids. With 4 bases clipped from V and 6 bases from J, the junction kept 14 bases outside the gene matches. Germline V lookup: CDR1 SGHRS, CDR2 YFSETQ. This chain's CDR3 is CASSVRGTLTSDTQYF. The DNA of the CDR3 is TGCGCCAGCAGCGTGCGGGGGACCCTTACGTCGGATACGCAGTATTTT.

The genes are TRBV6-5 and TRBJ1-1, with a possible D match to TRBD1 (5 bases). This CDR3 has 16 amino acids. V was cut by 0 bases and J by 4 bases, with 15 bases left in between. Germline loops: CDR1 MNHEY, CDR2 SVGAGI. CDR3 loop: CASSYSTARVSTEAFF. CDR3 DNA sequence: TGTGCCAGCAGTTACTCTACGGCCAGGGTATCCACTGAAGCTTTCTTT.

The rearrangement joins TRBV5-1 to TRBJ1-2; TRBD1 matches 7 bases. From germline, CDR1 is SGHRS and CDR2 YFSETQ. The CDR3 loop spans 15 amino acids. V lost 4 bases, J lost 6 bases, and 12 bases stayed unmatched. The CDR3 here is CASSPEAGGLDGYTF. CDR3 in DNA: TGCGCCAGCAGCCCCGAAGCAGGGGGGTTGGATGGCTACACCTTC.

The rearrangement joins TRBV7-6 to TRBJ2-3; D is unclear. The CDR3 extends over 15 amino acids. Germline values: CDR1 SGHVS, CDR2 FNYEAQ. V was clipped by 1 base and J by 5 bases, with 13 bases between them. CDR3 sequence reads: CASSLGGASGDTQYF. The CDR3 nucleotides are TGTGCCAGCAGCTTAGGAGGTGCTAGTGGAGATACGCAGTATTTT. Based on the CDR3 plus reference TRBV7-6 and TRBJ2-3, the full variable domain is GAGVSQSPRYKVTKRGQDVALRCDPISGHVSLYWYRQALGQGPEFLTYFNYEAQQDKSGLPNDRFSAERPEGSISTLTIQRTEQRDSAMYRCASSLGGASGDTQYFGPGTRLTVL.

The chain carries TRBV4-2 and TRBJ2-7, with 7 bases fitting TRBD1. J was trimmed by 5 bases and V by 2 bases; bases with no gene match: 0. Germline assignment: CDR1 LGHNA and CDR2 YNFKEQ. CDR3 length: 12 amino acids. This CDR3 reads CASSQQGDEQYF. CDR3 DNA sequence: TGTGCCAGCAGCCAACAGGGGGACGAGCAGTACTTC.